This T cell receptor beta chain is from a study of T cells in Graves' hyperthyroidism and ophthalmopathy. This CDR3 region has 12 residues. The germline V gene encodes CDR1 MGHDK and CDR2 SYGVNS. The V end lost 4 bases, the J end lost 4 bases, and 7 bases lay between the germline ends. Template material for amplifying TCR beta CDR3 regions consisted of RNA transcripts. The HTBI primer set served for first-round RT-PCR of the TCR CDR3. Using its own MiXCR run on the multiplex PCR reads, TCRdb lists one record per CDR3 protein. Of 550,000 to 600,000 distinct CDR3 sequences listed, approximately 15% were seen once; the top ten hold approximately 18%.

The clonotype was recovered from a young woman with Graves' hyperthyroidism. Sequenced: blood. V and J are TRBV25-1 and TRBJ1-1, with D unclear. The CDR3 protein is CASSVGVTEAFF. CDR3 sequence (DNA): TGTGCCAGCAGTGTTGGGGTCACTGAAGCTTTCTTT.